The present TCR beta chain was sequenced within a study of cytomegalovirus exposure and HLA in healthy donors. Study background: Earlier findings included more than 95 million unique TCR beta sequences obtained from about 179 million T cells. Study outcomes and limitations: For most subjects, TCR beta sequences were reported to predict HLA-A and HLA-B alleles with accuracy. A later analysis revealed that TCR association rates differed between HLA loci, peaking at DRB1 and bottoming out at HLA-C.

Germline V lookup: CDR1 LNHNV, CDR2 YYDKDF (reference sequence). Between the trimmed V and J ends, which lost 5 bases and 7 bases, there was a span of 18 bases. The CDR3 is 15 residues long. About this clone itself: Its antigen is unknown.

Healthy bone marrow donors supplied every sample. A multiplex PCR was run with 60 Vbeta primers and 13 Jbeta primers. Using immunoSEQ multiplex PCR, the repertoire was profiled, and TCRdb retains in-frame clones only, with some absent. The repertoire holds around 33,000 clones, with 35% to 50% as singletons. V and J are TRBV15 and TRBJ2-1; tentatively, D is TRBD2 (7 bases). This sequence was found in a woman aged 45-60 years in good health and CMV-seronegative. The specimen was PBMCs. CDR3 loop: CATSWGGGGGNEQFF. The CDR3 DNA reads as TGTGCCACCAGCTGGGGAGGGGGAGGGGGAAATGAGCAGTTCTTC.